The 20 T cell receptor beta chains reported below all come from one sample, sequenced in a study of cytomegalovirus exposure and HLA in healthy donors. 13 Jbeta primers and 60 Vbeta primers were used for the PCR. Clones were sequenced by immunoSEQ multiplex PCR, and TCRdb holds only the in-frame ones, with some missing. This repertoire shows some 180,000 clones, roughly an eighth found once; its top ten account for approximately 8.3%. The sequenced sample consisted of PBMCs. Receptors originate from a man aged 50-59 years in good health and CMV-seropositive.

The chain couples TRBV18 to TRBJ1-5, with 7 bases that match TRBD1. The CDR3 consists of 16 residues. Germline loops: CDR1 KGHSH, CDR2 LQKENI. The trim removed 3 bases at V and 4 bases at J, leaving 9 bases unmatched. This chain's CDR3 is CASSPSQQGSNQPQHF. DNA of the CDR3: TGTGCCAGCTCACCCAGCCAACAGGGGAGTAATCAGCCCCAGCATTTT.

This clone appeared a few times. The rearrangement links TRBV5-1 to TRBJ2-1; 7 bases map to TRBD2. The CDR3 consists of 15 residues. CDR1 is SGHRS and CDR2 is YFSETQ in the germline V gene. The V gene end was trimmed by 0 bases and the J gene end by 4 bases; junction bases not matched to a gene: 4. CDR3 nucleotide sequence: TGCGCCAGCAGCTTGGAACCTAGCGGATACAATGAGCAGTTCTTC. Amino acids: CASSLEPSGYNEQFF.

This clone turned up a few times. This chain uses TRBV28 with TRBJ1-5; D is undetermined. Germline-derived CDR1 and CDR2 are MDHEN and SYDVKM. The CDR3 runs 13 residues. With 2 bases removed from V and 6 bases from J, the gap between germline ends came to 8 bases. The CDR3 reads CASSLEGSQPQHF. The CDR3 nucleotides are TGTGCCAGCAGTTTAGAGGGAAGTCAGCCCCAGCATTTT. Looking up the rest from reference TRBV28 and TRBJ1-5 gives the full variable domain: DVKVTQSSRYLVKRTGEKVFLECVQDMDHENMFWYRQDPGLGLRLIYFSYDVKMKEKGDIPEGYSVSREKKERFSLILESASTNQTSMYLCASSLEGSQPQHFGDGTRLSIL.

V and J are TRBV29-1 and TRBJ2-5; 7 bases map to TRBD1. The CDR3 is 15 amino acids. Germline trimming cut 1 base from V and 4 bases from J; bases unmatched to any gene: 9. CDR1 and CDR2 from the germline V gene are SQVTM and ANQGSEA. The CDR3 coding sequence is TGCAGCGTTGAAGTAGGGGGCCGGATCGGAGAGACCCAGTACTTC. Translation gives CSVEVGGRIGETQYF.

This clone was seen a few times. CDR3 DNA sequence: TGTGCCAGTAGTATAGACCGGCGGGGGCTCAACACTGAAGCTTTCTTT. Protein product: CASSIDRRGLNTEAFF. V gene TRBV19 combines with J gene TRBJ1-1; weak D call: TRBD1 (6 bases). The germline gives CDR1 LNHDA, CDR2 SQIVND (reference sequence). This CDR3 has 16 amino acids. With 0 bases removed from V and 2 bases from J, the gap between germline ends came to 13 bases.

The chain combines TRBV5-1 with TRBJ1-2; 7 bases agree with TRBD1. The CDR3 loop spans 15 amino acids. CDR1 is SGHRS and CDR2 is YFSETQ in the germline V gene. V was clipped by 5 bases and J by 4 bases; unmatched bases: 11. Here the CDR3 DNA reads TGCGCCAGCAGTCCTCCATCGACAGGGAGCTATGGCTACACCTTC. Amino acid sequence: CASSPPSTGSYGYTF.

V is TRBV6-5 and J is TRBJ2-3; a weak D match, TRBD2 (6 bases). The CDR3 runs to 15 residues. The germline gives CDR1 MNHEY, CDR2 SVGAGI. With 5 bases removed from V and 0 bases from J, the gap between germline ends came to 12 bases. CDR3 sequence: CASSPGRPSTDTQYF. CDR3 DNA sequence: TGTGCCAGCAGTCCCGGGAGACCTAGCACAGATACGCAGTATTTT.

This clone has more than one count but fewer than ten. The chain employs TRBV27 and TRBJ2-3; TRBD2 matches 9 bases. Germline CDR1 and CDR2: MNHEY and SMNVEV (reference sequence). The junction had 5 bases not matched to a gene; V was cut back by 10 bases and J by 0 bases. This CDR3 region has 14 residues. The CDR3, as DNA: TGTGCCATCCGGACTAGCGTGAGCACAGATACGCAGTATTTT. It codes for CAIRTSVSTDTQYF.

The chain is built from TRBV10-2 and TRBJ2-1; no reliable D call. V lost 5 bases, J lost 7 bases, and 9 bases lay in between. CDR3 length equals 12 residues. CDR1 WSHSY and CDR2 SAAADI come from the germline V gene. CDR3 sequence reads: CASSPLVNEQFF. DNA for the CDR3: TGCGCCAGCAGTCCTTTAGTGAATGAGCAGTTCTTC.

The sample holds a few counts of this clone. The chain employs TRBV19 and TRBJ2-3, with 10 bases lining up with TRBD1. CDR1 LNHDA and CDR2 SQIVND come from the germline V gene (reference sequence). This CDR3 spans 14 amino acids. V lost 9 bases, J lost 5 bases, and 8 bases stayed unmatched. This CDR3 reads CASMTGGSGDTQYF. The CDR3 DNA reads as TGTGCCAGCATGACAGGGGGCAGTGGAGATACGCAGTATTTT.

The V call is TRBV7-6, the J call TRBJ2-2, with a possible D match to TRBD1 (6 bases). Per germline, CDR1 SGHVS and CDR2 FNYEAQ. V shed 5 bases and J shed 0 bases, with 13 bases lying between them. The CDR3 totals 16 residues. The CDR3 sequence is CASSLGTPTNTGELFF. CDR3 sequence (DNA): TGTGCCAGCAGCCTTGGGACACCTACGAACACCGGGGAGCTGTTTTTT.

CDR3: CASSSGLAGPHEQFF. CDR3 nucleotides: TGTGCCAGCAGCTCGGGACTAGCGGGGCCCCATGAGCAGTTCTTC. The chain links TRBV7-7 to TRBJ2-1; 13 nucleotides match TRBD2. Unmatched junction bases numbered 5, after V lost 4 bases and J lost 8 bases. The CDR3 has 15 residues. CDR1 is SSHAT and CDR2 is FNYEAQ in the germline V gene (reference sequence).

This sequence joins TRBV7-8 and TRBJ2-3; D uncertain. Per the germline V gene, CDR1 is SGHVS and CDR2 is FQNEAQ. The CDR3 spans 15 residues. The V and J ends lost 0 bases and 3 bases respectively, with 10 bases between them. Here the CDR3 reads CASSLALIGTDTQYF. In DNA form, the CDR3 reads TGTGCCAGCAGCTTAGCGCTAATCGGTACAGATACGCAGTATTTT. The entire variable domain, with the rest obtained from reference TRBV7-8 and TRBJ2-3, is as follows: GAGVSQSPRYKVAKRGQDVALRCDPISGHVSLFWYQQALGQGPEFLTYFQNEAQLDKSGLPSDRFFAERPEGSVSTLKIQRTQQEDSAVYLCASSLALIGTDTQYFGPGTRLTVL.

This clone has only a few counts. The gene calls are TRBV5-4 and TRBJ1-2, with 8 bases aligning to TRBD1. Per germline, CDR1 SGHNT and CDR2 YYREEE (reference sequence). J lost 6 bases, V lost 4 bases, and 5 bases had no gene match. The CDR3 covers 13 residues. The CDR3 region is CASSRTGYNGYTF. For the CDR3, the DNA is TGTGCCAGCAGCCGGACAGGGTATAATGGCTACACCTTC.

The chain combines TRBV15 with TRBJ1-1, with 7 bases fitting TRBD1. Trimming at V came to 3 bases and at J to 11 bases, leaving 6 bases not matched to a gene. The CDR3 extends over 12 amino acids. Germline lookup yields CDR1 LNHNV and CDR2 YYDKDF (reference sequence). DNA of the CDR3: TGTGCCACCAGCAGGGTAGGGGGCGAGGCTTTCTTT. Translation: CATSRVGGEAFF.

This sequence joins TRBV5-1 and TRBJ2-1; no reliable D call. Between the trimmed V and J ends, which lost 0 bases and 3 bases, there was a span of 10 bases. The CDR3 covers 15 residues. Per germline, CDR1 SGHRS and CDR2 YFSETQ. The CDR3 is CASSLAAGYYNEQFF. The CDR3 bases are TGCGCCAGCAGCTTGGCCGCAGGCTACTACAATGAGCAGTTCTTC.

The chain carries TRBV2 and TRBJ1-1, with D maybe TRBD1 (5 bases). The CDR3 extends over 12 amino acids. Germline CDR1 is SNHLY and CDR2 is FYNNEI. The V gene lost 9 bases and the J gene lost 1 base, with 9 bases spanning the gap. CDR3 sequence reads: CARRQRNTEAFF. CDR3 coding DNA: TGTGCCAGAAGACAGCGGAACACTGAAGCTTTCTTT. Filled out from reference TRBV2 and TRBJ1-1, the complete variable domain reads EPEVTQTPSHQVTQMGQEVILRCVPISNHLYFYWYRQILGQKVEFLVSFYNNEISEKSEIFDDQFSVERPDGSNFTLKIRSTKLEDSAMYFCARRQRNTEAFFGQGTRLTVV.

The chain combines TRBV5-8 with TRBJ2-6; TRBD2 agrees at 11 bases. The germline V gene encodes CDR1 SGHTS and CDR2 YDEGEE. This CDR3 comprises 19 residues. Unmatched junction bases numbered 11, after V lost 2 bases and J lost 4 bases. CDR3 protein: CASSFPGTSGWGGANVLTF. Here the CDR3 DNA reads TGTGCCAGCAGCTTCCCCGGGACTAGCGGCTGGGGAGGGGCCAACGTCCTGACTTTC.

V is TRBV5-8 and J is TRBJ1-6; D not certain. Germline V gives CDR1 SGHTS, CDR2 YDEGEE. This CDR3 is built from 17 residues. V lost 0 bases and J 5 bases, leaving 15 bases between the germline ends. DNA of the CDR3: TGTGCCAGCAGCTTGGGCTGGGTGGTCGCGGATAATTCACCCCTCCACTTT. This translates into CASSLGWVVADNSPLHF.

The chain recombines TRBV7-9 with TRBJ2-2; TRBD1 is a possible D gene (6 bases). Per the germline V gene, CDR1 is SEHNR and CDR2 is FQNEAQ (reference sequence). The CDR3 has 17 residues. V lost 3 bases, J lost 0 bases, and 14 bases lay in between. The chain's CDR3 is CASSFPRTASNTGELFF. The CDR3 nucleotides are TGTGCCAGCAGCTTCCCCCGGACAGCTTCGAACACCGGGGAGCTGTTTTTT. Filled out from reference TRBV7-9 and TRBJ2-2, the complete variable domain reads DTGVSQNPRHKITKRGQNVTFRCDPISEHNRLYWYRQTLGQGPEFLTYFQNEAQLEKSRLLSDRFSAERPKGSFSTLEIQRTEQGDSAMYLCASSFPRTASNTGELFFGEGSRLTVL.